This T cell receptor beta chain was recovered during a study of cytomegalovirus exposure and HLA in healthy donors. Study as a whole: An early data release held 79 million or so unique TCRs from HLA-typed donors. Of several hundred genotyped donors, roughly 80% grouped in the Caucasian-associated ancestry cluster. Study-wide points: According to the study, around 180 TCR beta chains were cytomegalovirus-associated.

Germline V lookup: CDR1 MGHDK, CDR2 SYGVNS. The CDR3 extends over 16 amino acids. Amplification used 60 Vbeta primers and 13 Jbeta primers. Measured with immunoSEQ multiplex PCR; TCRdb has only the in-frame clones, and not every one. The profile shows over 100,000 clones, around 80% of them singletons. A word on this clone: Its antigen is undetermined.

The source of this sequence is a female donor in good health and CMV-seronegative. The chain combines TRBV25-1 with TRBJ2-5; the D gene is possibly TRBD1 (6 bases). The J call may be mistaken, given a closer DNA end match to TRBJ2-7. Input material: PBMCs. Written as DNA, the CDR3 is TGTGCCAGCAGTGGAGAGTCGGGACATAACTCGGACGAGCAGTACTTC. It is translated as CASSGESGHNSDEQYF.